A selection of T cell receptor beta chains follows, all from one sample in a study of beta chain features in type 1 diabetes. This table comes from immunoSEQ multiplex PCR, and its TCRdb copy is limited to in-frame clones, with some not included. The table records 350,000 to 450,000 clones, about 15% of them present only once. The material sequenced was naive CD4+ T cells from blood. The receptors derive from a man aged 30 to 39 in good health. Each CDR3 is given with its conserved first and last residue. D genes are given only for firm matches. Size is stated for part of the rows, as once, few or many counts, or as a class when the clone is expanded.

- - TRBJ2-1 TRBV20-1 10 CSAREDEQFF TGCAGTGCTAGAGAAGATGAGCAGTTCTTC
- few TRBJ2-2 TRBV7-9 15 CASSLAGADTGELFF TGTGCCAGCAGCTTAGCGGGGGCGGACACCGGGGAGCTGTTTTTT
TRBD2 - TRBJ2-5 TRBV4-2 16 CASSQDPLAGGETQYF TGTGCCAGCAGCCAAGATCCCCTAGCGGGAGGGGAGACCCAGTACTTC
TRBD2 few TRBJ2-4 TRBV5-1 21 CASSLGATRDYVALTKNIQYF TGCGCCAGCAGCTTGGGGGCCACCCGGGACTACGTAGCTCTAACCAAAAACATTCAGTACTTC
- - TRBJ1-2 TRBV5-1 14 CASSILRGEDGYTF TGCGCCAGCAGCATTCTGCGCGGTGAGGATGGCTACACCTTC
- - TRBJ2-6 TRBV19 16 CASSIGGGPGANVLTF TGTGCCAGTAGTATTGGTGGGGGACCTGGGGCCAACGTCCTGACTTTC
- few TRBJ2-7 TRBV15 13 CATSRARSYEQYF TGTGCCACCAGCAGGGCCCGTTCCTACGAGCAGTACTTC
- once TRBJ2-5 TRBV9 13 CASSVGHQETQYF TGTGCCAGCAGCGTGGGCCACCAAGAGACCCAGTACTTC
TRBD2 - TRBJ2-3 TRBV5-4 15 CASSLEAGDTDTQYF TGTGCCAGCAGCTTGGAGGCGGGAGACACAGATACGCAGTATTTT
- few TRBJ1-2 TRBV7-2 12 CASSLLGGGYTF TGTGCCAGCAGCCTATTGGGAGGTGGCTACACCTTC
- - TRBJ2-2 TRBV25-1 14 CASRETDNTGELFF TGTGCCAGCAGGGAGACAGACAACACCGGGGAGCTGTTTTTT
TRBD2 - TRBJ2-1 TRBV5-1 15 CASRWSSGRAHEQFF TGCGCCAGCAGATGGAGTAGCGGGAGGGCCCATGAGCAGTTCTTC
- - TRBJ2-1 TRBV5-6 16 CASSLVVASAYNEQFF TGTGCCAGCAGCTTGGTAGTAGCGTCGGCCTACAATGAGCAGTTCTTC
- few TRBJ1-1 TRBV10-3 15 CAISESSDNWAGAFF TGTGCCATCAGTGAGTCGTCCGACAATTGGGCCGGGGCTTTCTTT
- few TRBJ2-5 TRBV7-9 14 CASSLQGLVGTQYF TGTGCCAGCAGCTTACAGGGGCTGGTGGGGACCCAGTACTTC
- few TRBJ2-6 TRBV15 16 CATSRDMSSGANVLTF TGTGCCACCAGCAGAGATATGTCCTCTGGGGCCAACGTCCTGACTTTC
- - TRBJ2-5 TRBV10-3 13 CAISESGKETQYF TGTGCCATCAGTGAGTCAGGAAAAGAGACCCAGTACTTC
- few TRBJ2-5 TRBV7-2 13 CASSIGPEGDQYF TGTGCCAGCAGCATTGGACCTGAGGGGGACCAGTACTTC
- - TRBJ1-6 TRBV13 15 CASSPTPGRNSPLHF TGTGCCAGCAGCCCAACCCCGGGGAGGAATTCACCCCTCCACTTT
- few TRBJ2-3 TRBV9 13 CASSVGSEDTQYF TGTGCCAGCAGCGTAGGATCGGAAGATACGCAGTATTTT
- - TRBJ2-7 TRBV7-2 15 CASKEQGMGSYEQYF TGTGCCAGCAAGGAACAGGGAATGGGCTCCTACGAGCAGTACTTC
TRBD2 - TRBJ2-3 TRBV5-4 14 CASSLTSGSDTQYF TGTGCCAGCAGCCTGACTAGCGGGAGTGATACGCAGTATTTT